This record concerns one TCR beta chain sequence. One end of the junction fails to match germline, which may point to a read error. This sample is drawn from a study of blood T cells in healthy people across ages. The CDR3 runs to 14 residues. The germline V gene has CDR1 SGHRS and CDR2 YFSETQ. A sample-barcoded 5' primer and a J-beta primer mix were used in a second PCR of roughly 7 to 12 cycles. Per sample, CDR3-containing paired-end reads numbered at least 2.5 million. TCRdb re-analysed the 5' RACE reads in MiXCR, keeping a single row per CDR3 protein. The data hold some 940,000 distinct CDR3 sequences, with under 35% observed a single time. The sample was also reused in another study, on T cells of mothers and their children. According to that study: The sample comes from several healthy Caucasian donors: mothers and children. Whatever RNA was extracted went entirely into cDNA synthesis, at roughly 1.5 ug per 15 ul. There were over 9.5 million TCR beta CDR3 reads from each mother and 2.5 million to 3.5 million from each child.

The specimen was blood. The V gene is TRBV5-1, the J gene TRBJ2-7; TRBD1 matches at 7 bases. This receptor was obtained from a woman aged 40 to 50 in good health. CDR3 amino acids: CASSPTGTAYEQYF. In DNA, the CDR3 is TGTGCCAGCAGCCCAACTGGGACAGCCTACGAGCAGTACTTC.